The clone carrying this T cell receptor (beta chain) was seen only a few times. Its target is unknown. This specimen belongs to a study of T cells in Graves' hyperthyroidism and ophthalmopathy. Overall study results and limits: For ophthalmopathy, model prediction preceded onset by a median about 6.4 months. Ophthalmopathy cases were set apart from stable hyperthyroidism by a 13 V-J model.

The TCR beta CDR3 regions underwent amplification using RNA transcripts as the source. A first-round RT-PCR of the TCR CDR3 used the HTBI primer set. TCRdb re-called the multiplex PCR reads with MiXCR, one entry per CDR3 protein. This sample has hundreds of thousands of distinct CDR3 sequences, with around 45% found just once. With a duration under 2 months, the hyperthyroidism was newly diagnosed in patients aged 18 to 65. Diagnosis rested on symptoms, serum thyroxine and TRAb, thyroid ultrasound, and orbital computed tomography. The length of the CDR3 is 12 residues. The germline V and J ends were trimmed by 6 bases and 8 bases, with 10 bases remaining between them. Germline V CDR1 and CDR2: MRHNA, SNTAGT.

This receptor was obtained from a young woman with Graves' hyperthyroidism. Sequencing was done on a sample of peripheral blood or thyroid tissue (not recorded which). The chain joins TRBV6-4 to TRBJ1-4; D remains ambiguous. CDR3 nucleotides: TGTGCCAGCAGGACGGGGAGCGAAAAACTGTTTTTT. Its translation is CASRTGSEKLFF.